This T cell receptor (beta chain) appears in the sequencing data of a study of OX40 agonist ivuxolimab in advanced cancers. About the study: Dose-escalation cases comprised hepatocellular carcinoma, melanoma, renal cell or head and neck cancer.

Generated by immunoSEQ multiplex PCR, the TCRdb table keeps only in-frame clones and is missing some. This table holds approximately 70,000 clones, 83% found once. Findings of the study overall: At doses 0.1 to 3.0 mg/kg, CD4+ and CD8+ clones expanded.

As to this clone: Its target is not known.

This material consisted of CD4+ or CD8+ T cells sorted from blood, taken in a trial of the OX40 agonist ivuxolimab. The TCR was taken from an adult with an advanced solid tumor such as melanoma, head and neck, liver or kidney cancer.

CDR3 residues: CASRQGWETNQPQHF. Here the CDR3 DNA reads TGTGCCAGCAGACAGGGGTGGGAGACCAATCAGCCCCAGCATTTT. This chain connects TRBV5-5 to TRBJ1-5; TRBD1 aligns across 7 bases. The CDR3 covers 15 residues. CDR1 is SGHKS and CDR2 is YYEKEE in the germline V gene (reference sequence). The trim removed 5 bases at V and 3 bases at J, leaving 8 bases unmatched.